This TCR beta chain comes out of a study of early T cells in non-severe SARS-CoV-2 infection. Study-level background: RNA in bulk from unsorted whole blood was sequenced, and chains were unpaired. Findings of the study overall: Database matching using VDJdb favored anti-spike CD8 responses, with private and CD4 specificities left missing.

A few counts support this clonotype. What it binds is not known. CDR3 length: 13 amino acids. Trimming cost V 4 bases and J 10 bases, with 19 bases left between them. The germline CDR1 and CDR2 sequences are GTSNPN and SVGIG (reference sequence). Attachment of unique molecular identifiers was made to individual cDNA molecules. TCRdb used MiXCR to reprocess the 5' RACE reads, holding one entry per CDR3 protein. The repertoire holds about 97,000 distinct CDR3 sequences, with 8% to 13% as singletons. The V and J genes are TRBV30 and TRBJ1-1; D perhaps matches TRBD1 (5 bases). The TCR sequence derives from an adult who was a healthcare worker with PCR-confirmed SARS-CoV-2 infection or an uninfected control (not recorded which). The sample consisted of whole blood, taken at baseline. Here the CDR3 reads CAWTLSGGVLAFF. The CDR3 nucleotides read TGTGCCTGGACACTAAGTGGGGGGGTTCTAGCTTTCTTT. Full variable domain (outside the CDR3, taken from reference TRBV30 and TRBJ1-1): SQTIHQWPATLVQPVGSPLSLECTVEGTSNPNLYWYRQAAGRGLQLLFYSVGIGQISSEVPQNLSASRPQDRQFILSSKKLLLSDSGFYLCAWTLSGGVLAFFGQGTRLTVV.